Following are 19 T cell receptor beta chains from one sample sequenced in a study of cytomegalovirus exposure and HLA in healthy donors. The PCR was carried out with 60 Vbeta primers and 13 Jbeta primers. Clones were read by immunoSEQ multiplex PCR, and TCRdb kept only the in-frame ones, dropping some. This sample yields about 140,000 clones, of which around 79% are seen a single time; 2.8% belongs to the top ten. The sample consisted of PBMCs. The receptors stem from a male donor in good health and CMV-seronegative.

The chain couples TRBV7-2 to TRBJ2-7; D is unclear. CDR1 SGHTA and CDR2 FQGNSA come from the germline V gene. This CDR3 contains 16 residues. The ends were cut back, 2 bases at V and 0 bases at J, with 14 bases in the middle. The CDR3 sequence: CASSLTGQVSSYEQYF. The CDR3 DNA is TGTGCCAGCAGCTTAACGGGTCAAGTGAGCTCCTACGAGCAGTACTTC.

V gene TRBV29-1 combines with J gene TRBJ2-7; D remains unclear. The CDR3 consists of 15 residues. Trimming removed 0 bases at V and 6 bases at J, with 18 bases between. From germline, CDR1 is SQVTM and CDR2 ANQGSEA. The CDR3 nucleotides read TGCAGCGTTGAAGAGCCGGGTAAAAGTGCCTCCGAGCAGTACTTC. As protein: CSVEEPGKSASEQYF.

This chain connects TRBV30 to TRBJ2-1; TRBD2 aligns across 7 bases. Germline assignment: CDR1 GTSNPN and CDR2 SVGIG (reference sequence). Unmatched junction bases numbered 9, after V lost 4 bases and J lost 9 bases. This CDR3 contains 13 residues. CDR3 bases: TGTGCCTGGACCCGAACCAGGGAGGGTGAGCAGTTCTTC. Residues: CAWTRTREGEQFF. Full variable domain (missing parts from reference TRBV30 and TRBJ2-1): SQTIHQWPATLVQPVGSPLSLECTVEGTSNPNLYWYRQAAGRGLQLLFYSVGIGQISSEVPQNLSASRPQDRQFILSSKKLLLSDSGFYLCAWTRTREGEQFFGPGTRLTVL.

This clone was seen only a few times. This chain connects TRBV6-5 to TRBJ2-7; TRBD2 matches at 8 bases. The junction had 8 bases not matched to a gene; V was cut back by 4 bases and J by 0 bases. This CDR3 region has 16 residues. The germline V gene has CDR1 MNHEY and CDR2 SVGAGI. The CDR3 region is CASSLGGGPNSYEQYF. In DNA, the CDR3 is TGTGCCAGCAGTTTGGGCGGGGGGCCCAACTCCTACGAGCAGTACTTC.

The V gene is TRBV7-2, the J gene TRBJ1-5; 8 nucleotides align to TRBD1. Germline assignment: CDR1 SGHTA and CDR2 FQGNSA. The CDR3 is 14 residues long. V shed 4 bases and J 5 bases; nucleotides not matched to a gene: 4. The CDR3 sequence: CASSSGQGDQPQHF. CDR3 sequence (DNA): TGTGCCAGCAGCTCAGGACAGGGAGATCAGCCCCAGCATTTT. Full variable domain (outside the CDR3, taken from reference TRBV7-2 and TRBJ1-5): GAGVSQSPSNKVTEKGKDVELRCDPISGHTALYWYRQSLGQGLEFLIYFQGNSAPDKSGLPSDRFSAERTGGSVSTLTIQRTQQEDSAVYLCASSSGQGDQPQHFGDGTRLSIL.

This clone was picked up a small number of times. This chain connects TRBV6-1 to TRBJ2-7; 7 nucleotides agree with TRBD1. The junction had 0 bases not matched to a gene; V was cut back by 3 bases and J by 1 base. Looked up from germline, CDR1 is MNHNS and CDR2 is SASEGT. There are 13 residues in the CDR3. The CDR3 region has the DNA TGTGCCAGCAGTGAGACAGGGTCCTACGAGCAGTACTTC. It yields the protein CASSETGSYEQYF.

The V gene is TRBV2, the J gene TRBJ2-7; D may be TRBD1 (6 bases). Germline V gene sequence: CDR1 SNHLY, CDR2 FYNNEI. The CDR3 is 16 amino acids. The ends were cut back, 5 bases at V and 1 base at J, with 18 bases in the middle. Written as DNA, the CDR3 is TGTGCCAGCAGTTCGCAGGGGACCACGCTTTCCTACGAGCAGTACTTC. This sequence encodes CASSSQGTTLSYEQYF.

V gene TRBV25-1 combines with J gene TRBJ1-2; 7 positions agree with TRBD1. Germline CDR1 reads MGHDK; CDR2 reads SYGVNS. The CDR3 loop spans 16 amino acids. After removal of 6 bases from V and 8 bases from J, the junction contained 18 bases not matched to a gene. The CDR3 spells CASSLEQGRGRCGYTF. In DNA, the CDR3 is TGTGCCAGCAGCCTTGAACAGGGCAGGGGGAGGTGCGGCTACACCTTC.

The sample holds one count of this clone. This chain uses TRBV6-1 with TRBJ2-1; D gene ambiguous. This CDR3 region has 10 residues. Trimming took off 6 bases at V and 15 bases at J, with 12 bases between the two ends. Germline V gene lookup returns CDR1 MNHNS and CDR2 SASEGT. For the CDR3, the DNA is TGTGCCAGCAGCCTCCAGAATCCGTTCTTC. It specifies CASSLQNPFF.

The chain couples TRBV15 to TRBJ1-1; possibly TRBD1 for D (6 bases). V lost 3 bases, J lost 0 bases, and 11 bases lay in between. Per the germline V gene, CDR1 is LNHNV and CDR2 is YYDKDF (reference sequence). CDR3 length: 15 residues. CDR3 sequence (DNA): TGTGCCACCAGCAGGCGGACAGCAATGAACACTGAAGCTTTCTTT. Its translation: CATSRRTAMNTEAFF.

The chain joins TRBV6-1 to TRBJ2-7; 14 nucleotides match TRBD2. The germline V gene has CDR1 MNHNS and CDR2 SASEGT. Trimming took 4 bases from V and 4 from J; bases not matched to a gene: 6. The CDR3 loop spans 16 amino acids. This CDR3 reads CASSGGLAGEPYEQYF. CDR3 DNA: TGTGCCAGCAGTGGGGGACTAGCGGGGGAACCTTACGAGCAGTACTTC.

The V and J genes are TRBV6-5 and TRBJ1-2; D perhaps matches TRBD1 (5 bases). Germline CDR1 and CDR2: MNHEY and SVGAGI. The CDR3 extends over 15 amino acids. V gave up 0 bases and J gave up 0 bases, with 8 bases separating them. The CDR3 DNA sequence: TGTGCCAGCAGTTACTCAGGGGCAGCTAACTATGGCTACACCTTC. Protein: CASSYSGAANYGYTF.

This sequence joins TRBV11-2 and TRBJ2-5, with D perhaps matching TRBD2 (6 bases). The V end was cut by 2 bases, the J end by 1 base, with 11 bases between. This CDR3 comprises 15 residues. Germline V CDR1 and CDR2: SGHAT, FQNNGV. The CDR3 sequence: CASSLSLAGQETQYF. For the CDR3, the DNA is TGTGCCAGCAGCTTATCACTAGCAGGCCAAGAGACCCAGTACTTC. Filled out from reference TRBV11-2 and TRBJ2-5, the complete variable domain reads EAGVAQSPRYKIIEKRQSVAFWCNPISGHATLYWYQQILGQGPKLLIQFQNNGVVDDSQLPKDRFSAERLKGVDSTLKIQPAKLEDSAVYLCASSLSLAGQETQYFGPGTRLLVL.

The chain joins TRBV30 to TRBJ1-5; no firm D call. Trimming cost V 2 bases and J 0 bases, with 11 bases left between them. CDR3 length equals 15 residues. The V gene's germline CDR1 is GTSNPN and CDR2 SVGIG (reference sequence). Here the CDR3 reads CAWSPGSASNQPQHF. The CDR3 nucleotides are TGTGCCTGGAGTCCCGGGTCGGCTAGCAATCAGCCCCAGCATTTT.

The chain carries TRBV28 and TRBJ1-3, with 11 bases matching TRBD1. Germline assignment: CDR1 MDHEN and CDR2 SYDVKM. The V gene end was trimmed by 8 bases and the J gene end by 0 bases; junction bases not matched to a gene: 12. CDR3 length: 18 residues. CDR3 protein: CASPPGTGGSFSGNTIYF. CDR3 nucleotides: TGTGCCAGCCCTCCCGGGACAGGGGGTTCATTCTCTGGAAACACCATATATTTT. The full variable domain, rest sourced from reference TRBV28 and TRBJ1-3, is DVKVTQSSRYLVKRTGEKVFLECVQDMDHENMFWYRQDPGLGLRLIYFSYDVKMKEKGDIPEGYSVSREKKERFSLILESASTNQTSMYLCASPPGTGGSFSGNTIYFGEGSWLTVV.

This clone was picked up a small number of times. V gene TRBV15 combines with J gene TRBJ1-4; TRBD1 aligns across 9 bases. The CDR3 contains 19 residues. V lost 4 bases, J lost 0 bases, and 12 bases stayed unmatched. Germline lookup yields CDR1 LNHNV and CDR2 YYDKDF (reference sequence). CDR3 sequence reads: CATSKRPGQGLATNEKLFF. The CDR3 DNA sequence: TGTGCCACCAGCAAGCGACCGGGACAGGGTCTAGCAACTAATGAAAAACTGTTTTTT.

This rearrangement joins TRBV11-1 to TRBJ2-7, with D maybe TRBD2 (5 bases). Germline values: CDR1 SGHAT, CDR2 FQDESV (reference sequence). The V gene lost 4 bases and the J gene lost 6 bases, with 16 bases spanning the gap. This CDR3 has 14 amino acids. The CDR3: CASSSSGVDFEQYF. Written as DNA, the CDR3 is TGTGCCAGCAGCTCGAGCGGAGTGGACTTCGAGCAGTACTTC.

The chain has TRBV5-1 and TRBJ2-3; D gene ambiguous. The length of the CDR3 is 12 residues. Germline assignment: CDR1 SGHRS and CDR2 YFSETQ. Trimming removed 5 bases from V and 4 bases from J, with 8 bases in between. The CDR3 nucleotides are TGCGCCAGCAGGGTCGGGTCAGATACGCAGTATTTT. The encoded protein is CASRVGSDTQYF.

CDR3 protein: CASSRQTLSYEQYF. The CDR3 nucleotides are TGTGCCAGCAGTAGACAGACACTCTCCTACGAGCAGTACTTC. J is TRBJ2-7 and V is TRBV7-9, with D possibly being TRBD1 (5 bases). Trimming took off 6 bases at V and 0 bases at J, with 12 bases between the two ends. The V gene's germline CDR1 is SEHNR and CDR2 FQNEAQ (reference sequence). This CDR3 is 14 amino acids long.